One T cell receptor beta chain is described in this entry. The data are from a study of OX40 agonist ivuxolimab in advanced cancers. Assay: immunoSEQ multiplex PCR; the TCRdb copy retains only in-frame clones and omits some. The sample holds 100,000 to 150,000 clones; 75% to 95% are singletons and the top ten take 1.1%. CDR1 is SQVTM and CDR2 is ANQGSEA in the germline V gene. This CDR3 spans 14 amino acids. With 2 bases clipped from V and 2 bases from J, the junction kept 6 bases outside the gene matches. This sequence joins TRBV29-1 and TRBJ2-7; TRBD1 matches at 7 bases. The TCR sequence derives from an adult with an advanced solid tumor such as melanoma, head and neck, liver or kidney cancer. The sequencing used CD4+ or CD8+ T cells sorted from blood, collected in a trial of the OX40 agonist ivuxolimab. CDR3 coding DNA: TGCAGCGTTGAACCCCCGGACAGGCCCTACGAGCAGTACTTC. The encoded protein is CSVEPPDRPYEQYF.